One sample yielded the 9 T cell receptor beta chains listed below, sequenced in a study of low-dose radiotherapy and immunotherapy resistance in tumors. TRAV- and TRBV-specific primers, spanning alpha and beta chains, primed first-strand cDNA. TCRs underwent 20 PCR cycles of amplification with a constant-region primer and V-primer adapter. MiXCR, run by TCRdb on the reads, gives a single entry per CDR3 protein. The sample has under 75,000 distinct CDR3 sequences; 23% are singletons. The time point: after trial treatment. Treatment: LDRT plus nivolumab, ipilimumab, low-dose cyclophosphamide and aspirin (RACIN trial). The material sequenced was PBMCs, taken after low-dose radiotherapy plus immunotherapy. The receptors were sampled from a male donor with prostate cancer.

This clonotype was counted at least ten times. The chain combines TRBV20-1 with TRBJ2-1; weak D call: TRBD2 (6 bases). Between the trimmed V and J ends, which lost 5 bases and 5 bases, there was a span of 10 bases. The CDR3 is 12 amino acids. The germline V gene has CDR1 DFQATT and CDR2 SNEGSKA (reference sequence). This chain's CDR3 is CSAQGLNNEQFF. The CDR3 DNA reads TGCAGTGCTCAGGGACTCAACAATGAGCAGTTCTTC.

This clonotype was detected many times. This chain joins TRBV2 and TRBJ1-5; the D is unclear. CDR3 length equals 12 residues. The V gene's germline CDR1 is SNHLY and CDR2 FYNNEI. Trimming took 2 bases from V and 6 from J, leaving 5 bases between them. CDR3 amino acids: CASSETGQPQHF. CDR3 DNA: TGTGCCAGCAGTGAAACGGGTCAGCCCCAGCATTTT.

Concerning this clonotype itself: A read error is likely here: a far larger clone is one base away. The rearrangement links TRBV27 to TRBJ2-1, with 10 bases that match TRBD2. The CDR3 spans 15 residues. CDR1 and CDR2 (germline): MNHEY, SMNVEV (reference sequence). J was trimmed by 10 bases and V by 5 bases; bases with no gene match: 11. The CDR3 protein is CASSKKREGQGEQFF. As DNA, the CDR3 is TGTGCCAGCAGTAAAAAGCGGGAGGGCCAGGGCGAGCAGTTCTTC.

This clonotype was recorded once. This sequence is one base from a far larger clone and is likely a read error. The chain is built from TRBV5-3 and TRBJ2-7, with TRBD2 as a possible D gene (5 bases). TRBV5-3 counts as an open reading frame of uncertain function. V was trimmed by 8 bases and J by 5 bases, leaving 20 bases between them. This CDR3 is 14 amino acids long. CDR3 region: CASGLAGGFDEQYF. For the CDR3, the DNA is TGTGCCAGCGGCTTGGCGGGTGGATTCGACGAGCAGTACTTC.

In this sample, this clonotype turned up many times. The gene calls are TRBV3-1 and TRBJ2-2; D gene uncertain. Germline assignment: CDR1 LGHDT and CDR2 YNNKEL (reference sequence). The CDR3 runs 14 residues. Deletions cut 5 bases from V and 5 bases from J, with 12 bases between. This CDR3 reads CASSAPKHTGELFF. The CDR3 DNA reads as TGTGCCAGCAGCGCCCCTAAGCATACCGGGGAGCTGTTTTTT.

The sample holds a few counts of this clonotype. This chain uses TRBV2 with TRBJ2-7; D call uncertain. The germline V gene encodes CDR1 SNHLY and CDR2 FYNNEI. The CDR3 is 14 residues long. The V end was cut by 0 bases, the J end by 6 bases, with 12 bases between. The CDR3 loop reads CASSEALRTGEQYF. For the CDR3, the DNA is TGTGCCAGCAGTGAAGCGCTCCGGACGGGCGAGCAGTACTTC.

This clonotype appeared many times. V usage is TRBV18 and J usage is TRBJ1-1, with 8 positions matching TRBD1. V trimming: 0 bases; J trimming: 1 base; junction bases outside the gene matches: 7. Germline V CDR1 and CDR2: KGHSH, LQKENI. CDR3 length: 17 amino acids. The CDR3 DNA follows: TGTGCCAGCTCACCACCGAGGACAGGGAGGAAGAACACTGAAGCTTTCTTT. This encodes CASSPPRTGRKNTEAFF. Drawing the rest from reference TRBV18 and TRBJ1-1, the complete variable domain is NAGVMQNPRHLVRRRGQEARLRCSPMKGHSHVYWYRQLPEEGLKFMVYLQKENIIDESGMPKERFSAEFPKEGPSILRIQQVVRGDSAAYFCASSPPRTGRKNTEAFFGQGTRLTVV.

CDR3 coding DNA: TGTGCCAGCAGCGTAGTGGCTACACATCACAATGAGCAGTTCTTC. Its translation is CASSVVATHHNEQFF. This rearrangement joins TRBV9 to TRBJ2-1; D is unclear. V lost 0 bases, J lost 5 bases, and 12 bases lay in between. Germline values: CDR1 SGDLS, CDR2 YYNGEE. The CDR3 has 15 amino acids.

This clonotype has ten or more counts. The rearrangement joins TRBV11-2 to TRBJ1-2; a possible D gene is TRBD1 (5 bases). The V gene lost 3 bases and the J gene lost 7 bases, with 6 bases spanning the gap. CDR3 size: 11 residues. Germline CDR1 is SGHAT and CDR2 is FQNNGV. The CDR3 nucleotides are TGTGCCAGCAGCTTCAGGGCTGGCTACACCTTC. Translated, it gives CASSFRAGYTF.